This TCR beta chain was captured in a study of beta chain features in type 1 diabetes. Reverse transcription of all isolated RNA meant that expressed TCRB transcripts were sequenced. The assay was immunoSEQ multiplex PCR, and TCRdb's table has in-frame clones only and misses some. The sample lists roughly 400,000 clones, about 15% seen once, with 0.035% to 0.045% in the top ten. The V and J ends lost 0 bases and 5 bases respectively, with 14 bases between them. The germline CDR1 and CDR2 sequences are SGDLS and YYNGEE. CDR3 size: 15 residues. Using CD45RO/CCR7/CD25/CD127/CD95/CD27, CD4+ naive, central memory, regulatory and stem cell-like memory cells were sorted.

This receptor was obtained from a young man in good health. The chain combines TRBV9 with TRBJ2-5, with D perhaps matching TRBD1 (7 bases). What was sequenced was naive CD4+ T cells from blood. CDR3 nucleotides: TGTGCCAGCAGCGTAGCGGGCAGGGGGGTTGAGACCCAGTACTTC. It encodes CASSVAGRGVETQYF.